This section outlines one TCR beta chain sequence together with its context. Antigen specificity is unknown. The data stem from a study of vaccination effects on CD4 cells after COVID-19. Overall study: All study participants received two doses of BNT162b2 or mRNA-1273 vaccine.

The assay was immunoSEQ multiplex PCR, and TCRdb's table has in-frame clones only and misses some. The top ten clones hold roughly 9.2% of a sample with around 30,000 clones, 65% of them seen once. It was after more than 8 days of culture that CD4+ T cells were isolated. Regarding the study as a whole: Marked contraction was observed in infection-induced and vaccine-induced clones late after vaccination. Healthy vaccinees had only 1 of 255 vaccine-induced clones cross-react with common cold coronaviruses.

The source is a human donor who received a COVID-19 vaccine. Source: CD4+ T cells from PBMCs cultured without peptide, taken before COVID-19 vaccination.

In nucleotides, the CDR3 is TGTGCCAGCAGCCCATCTAGCGGGAGCTTAGATGAGCAGTTCTTC. It encodes CASSPSSGSLDEQFF. The chain uses TRBV5-4 and TRBJ2-1, with 10 bases fitting TRBD2. Unmatched junction bases numbered 9, after V lost 4 bases and J lost 8 bases. The germline gives CDR1 SGHNT, CDR2 YYREEE (reference sequence). The CDR3 runs to 15 residues.